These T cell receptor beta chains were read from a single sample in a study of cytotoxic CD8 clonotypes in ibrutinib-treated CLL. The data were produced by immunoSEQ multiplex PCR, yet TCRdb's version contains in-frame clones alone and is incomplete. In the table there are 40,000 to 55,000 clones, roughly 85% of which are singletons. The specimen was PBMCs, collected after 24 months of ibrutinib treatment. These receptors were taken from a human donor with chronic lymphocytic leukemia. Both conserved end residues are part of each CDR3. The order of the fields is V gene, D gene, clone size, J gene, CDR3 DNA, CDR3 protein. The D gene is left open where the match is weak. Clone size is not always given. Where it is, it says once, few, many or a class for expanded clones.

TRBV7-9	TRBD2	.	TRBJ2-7	TGTGCCAGCAGCGCTGGCGGGAGGTTCGAGCAGTACTTC	CASSAGGRFEQYF
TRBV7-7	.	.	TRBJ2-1	TGTGCCAGCAGCTCAAAGCCAAAAAATGAGCAGTTCTTC	CASSSKPKNEQFF
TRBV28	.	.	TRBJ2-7	TGTGCCAGCAGTTTATCAAGGTTATCCTACGAGCAGTACTTC	CASSLSRLSYEQYF
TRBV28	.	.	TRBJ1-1	TGTGCCAGCAGCAGCCAAGGGCGGAGGATACTTTCAAGCACTGAAGCTTTCTTT	CASSSQGRRILSSTEAFF
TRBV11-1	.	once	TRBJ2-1	TGTGCCAGCAGCTTCGACTTATACAATGAGCAGTTCTTC	CASSFDLYNEQFF
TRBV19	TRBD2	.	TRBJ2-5	TGTGCCAGTACCAGGGACTACAGCCAAGAGACCCAGTACTTC	CASTRDYSQETQYF
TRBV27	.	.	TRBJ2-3	TGTGCCAGCAAGAACCCCAGCACAGATACGCAGTATTTT	CASKNPSTDTQYF
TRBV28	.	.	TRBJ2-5	TGTGCCAGCAACCGGGGGCAAGAGACCCAGTACTTC	CASNRGQETQYF
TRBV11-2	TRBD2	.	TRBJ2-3	TGTGCCAGCAGCTCGGGGGGGACTAGCGGGAGCACAGATACGCAGTATTTT	CASSSGGTSGSTDTQYF
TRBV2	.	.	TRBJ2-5	TGTGCCAGCAAGGGTCCAAGGGGGTACGAGGGAGAGACCCAGTACTTC	CASKGPRGYEGETQYF
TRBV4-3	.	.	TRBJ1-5	TGCGCCAGCAGCCAAGAGCCCAAGGGCAATCAGCCCCAGCATTTT	CASSQEPKGNQPQHF
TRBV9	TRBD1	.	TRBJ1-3	TGTGCCAGCAGCGTAGTGGACAGGGGATCTGGAAACACCATATATTTT	CASSVVDRGSGNTIYF
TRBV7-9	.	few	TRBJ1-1	TGTGCCAGCAGCTTTCCCGTCGAGAACACTGAAGCTTTCTTT	CASSFPVENTEAFF
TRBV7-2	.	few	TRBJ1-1	TGTGCCAGCAGCTCCCGATGGGGGGCGACTGAAGCTTTCTTT	CASSSRWGATEAFF
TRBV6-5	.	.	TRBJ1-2	TGTGCCAGCAGTCGGGATATTCGCAGCTATGGCTACACCTTC	CASSRDIRSYGYTF
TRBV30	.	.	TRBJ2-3	TGTGCCTGGAGTGGTAGCACAGATACGCAGTATTTT	CAWSGSTDTQYF
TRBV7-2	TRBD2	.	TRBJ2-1	TGTGCCAGCAGCGTATTCCTCGGCGGGAGGGTTCGGTACAATGAGCAGTTCTTC	CASSVFLGGRVRYNEQFF
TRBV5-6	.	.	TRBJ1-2	TGTGCCAGCAGCCGACAGGATCTGAACTATGGCTACACCTTC	CASSRQDLNYGYTF
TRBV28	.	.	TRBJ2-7	TGTGCCAGCAGTTTAATCCGGGGCGGGGAGCAGTACTTC	CASSLIRGGEQYF
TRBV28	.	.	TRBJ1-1	TGTGCCAGCAGGCTACAGGGCACTGAAGCTTTCTTT	CASRLQGTEAFF
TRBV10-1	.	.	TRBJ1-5	TGCGCCAGCAGTGAGACGTCGCAGCCCCAGCATTTT	CASSETSQPQHF
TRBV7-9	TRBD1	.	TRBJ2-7	TGTGCCAGCAGCCCTCCGGCAGGGGGCTCCTACGAGCAGTACTTC	CASSPPAGGSYEQYF
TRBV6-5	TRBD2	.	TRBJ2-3	TGTGCCAGCAGGGGGACTAGCCTTGCAGATACGCAGTATTTT	CASRGTSLADTQYF
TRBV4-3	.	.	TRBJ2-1	TGCGCCAGCAGCCAAGAGTTCCTTTCCCACAATGAGCAGTTCTTC	CASSQEFLSHNEQFF
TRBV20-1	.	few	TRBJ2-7	TGCAGTGCTAGCGGCTCCTACGAGCAGTACTTC	CSASGSYEQYF
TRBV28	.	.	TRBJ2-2	TGTGCCAGCAGTTTATCCTCGGACAGTGGGGGAAGAGCCGGGGAGCTGTTTTTT	CASSLSSDSGGRAGELFF
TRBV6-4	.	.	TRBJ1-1	TGTGCCAGCAGGGACAGACCACAAAACACTGAAGCTTTCTTT	CASRDRPQNTEAFF
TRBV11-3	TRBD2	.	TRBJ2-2	TGTGCCAGCCAAGCAAGCGGGAGGTCTGTCGGGGAGCTGTTTTTT	CASQASGRSVGELFF
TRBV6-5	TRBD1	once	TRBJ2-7	TGTGCCAGTTGGACCGGGACAGGGGCGAGGGAGCAGTACTTC	CASWTGTGAREQYF
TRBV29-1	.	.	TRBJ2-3	TGCAGCGTTTTCTCGGATACGCAGTATTTT	CSVFSDTQYF
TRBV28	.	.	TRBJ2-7	TGTGCCAGCAGTTCGTCGCAGGTCGGCTCCTACGAGCAGTACTTC	CASSSSQVGSYEQYF
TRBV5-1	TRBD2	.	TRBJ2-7	TGCGCCAGCAGCGAGGGACTAGCGAGGTACGAGCAGTACTTC	CASSEGLARYEQYF
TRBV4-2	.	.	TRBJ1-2	TGTGCCAGCAGCCAAGAACAGATTATTAACTATGGCTACACCTTC	CASSQEQIINYGYTF
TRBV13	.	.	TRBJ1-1	TGTGCCAGCAGCTTAGGTTCGCCCGGGGCTTTCTTT	CASSLGSPGAFF
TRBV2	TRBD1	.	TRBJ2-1	TGTGCCAGCACCGCGGGACAGGGATCCTCCGGCGAGCAGTTCTTC	CASTAGQGSSGEQFF